This T cell receptor (beta chain) is from a study of molecular identifiers for immune sequencing clone quantification. This clonotype was detected only a few times. TCRdb re-analysed the PCR reads in MiXCR, keeping a single row per CDR3 protein. The sample lists approximately 500,000 distinct CDR3 sequences, roughly 25% occurring once. The germline V and J ends were trimmed by 3 bases and 2 bases, with 20 bases remaining between them. The CDR3 spans 17 residues. CDR1 and CDR2 (germline): LGHNT, FRNRAP. What was sequenced was naive CD8+ T cells from blood, with Jurkat cell RNA spiked in. Subset specified: FACS-sorted CD8+CD4-CCR7+CD45RA+ naive T cells. The origin of this receptor is a human donor in good health. Some libraries in this study had Jurkat cell RNA spiked in. The V call is TRBV12-5, the J call TRBJ2-7; possibly TRBD1 for D (6 bases). The CDR3 loop is CASGFGLGQQITYEQYF. DNA for the CDR3: TGTGCTAGTGGTTTCGGCCTCGGACAGCAAATAACCTACGAGCAGTACTTC.